This entry features one T cell receptor beta chain sequence. Authors' methods: Amplifying reference gene primers gave estimates of nucleated cell counts. Some clones are missing from TCRdb's copy, which holds only in-frame ones; the method was immunoSEQ multiplex PCR. The DNA gave D and trimming, while V, J and clone size come from that table. The sample has 85,000 to 130,000 clones, 60% to 80% seen once; the top ten hold 0.9%. The sample belongs to a study of blood T cell repertoires in COVID-19. Background on the study: Collection of acute and convalescent COVID-19 samples took place in the United States, Italy and Spain. Sources were T cells, B-cell-depleted T cells, or PBMCs; the material itself was cDNA or gDNA.

The V gene end was trimmed by 3 bases and the J gene end by 0 bases; junction bases not matched to a gene: 4. Germline CDR1 SEHNR, CDR2 FQNEAQ (reference sequence). The CDR3 has 15 residues. The TCR originated in a human donor with acute or convalescent COVID-19. The donor label of this sample is uncertain. Sequenced: peripheral blood. V gene TRBV7-9 combines with J gene TRBJ1-1, with 7 bases identical to TRBD1. CDR3 in DNA: TGTGCCAGCAGCTTCGGGACAGCGGTGAACACTGAAGCTTTCTTT. Amino acids: CASSFGTAVNTEAFF.